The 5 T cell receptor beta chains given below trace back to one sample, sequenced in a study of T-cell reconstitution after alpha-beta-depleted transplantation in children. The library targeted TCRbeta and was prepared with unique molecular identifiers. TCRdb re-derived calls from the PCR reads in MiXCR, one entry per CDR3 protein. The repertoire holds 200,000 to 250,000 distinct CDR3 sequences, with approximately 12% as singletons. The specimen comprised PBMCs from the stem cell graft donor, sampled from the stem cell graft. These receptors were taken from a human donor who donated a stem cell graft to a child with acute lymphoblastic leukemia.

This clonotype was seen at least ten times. CDR3 region: CSVVGGPSGRTTYNEQFF. The DNA for the CDR3 is TGCAGCGTTGTGGGGGGCCCTAGCGGGAGGACGACCTACAATGAGCAGTTCTTC. The gene calls are TRBV29-1 and TRBJ2-1, with 11 bases aligning to TRBD2. The length of the CDR3 is 18 residues. Trimming took 4 bases from V and 2 from J; bases not matched to a gene: 13. CDR1 is SQVTM and CDR2 is ANQGSEA in the germline V gene.

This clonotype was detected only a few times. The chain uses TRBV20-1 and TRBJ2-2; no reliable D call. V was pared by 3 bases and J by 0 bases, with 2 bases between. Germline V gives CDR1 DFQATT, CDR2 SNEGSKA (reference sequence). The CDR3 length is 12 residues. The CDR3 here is CSASPNTGELFF. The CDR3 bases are TGCAGTGCTAGTCCGAACACCGGGGAGCTGTTTTTT.

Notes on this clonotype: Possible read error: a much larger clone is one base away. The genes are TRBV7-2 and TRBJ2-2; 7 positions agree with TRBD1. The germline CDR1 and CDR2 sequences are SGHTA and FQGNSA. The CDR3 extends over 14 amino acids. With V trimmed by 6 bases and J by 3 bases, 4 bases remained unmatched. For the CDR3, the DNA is TGTGCCAGCAGGGGACAGCGGTACACCGGGGAGCTGTTTTTT. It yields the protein CASRGQRYTGELFF.

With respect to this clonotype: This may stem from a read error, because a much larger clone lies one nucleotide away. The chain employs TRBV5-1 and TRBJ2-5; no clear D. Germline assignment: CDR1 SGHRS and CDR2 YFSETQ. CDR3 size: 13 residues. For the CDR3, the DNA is TGCGCCAGCAGCTTGGGGGTAGGAGAGACCCACTACTTC. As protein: CASSLGVGETHYF.

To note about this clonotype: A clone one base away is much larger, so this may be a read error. The CDR3 region is CSAPQAALNTGELFF. The CDR3, as DNA: TGCAGTGCTCCCCAAGCGGCTTTGAACACCGGGGAGCTGTTTTTT. V gene TRBV20-1 combines with J gene TRBJ2-2; D possibly corresponds to TRBD2 (5 bases). The germline CDR1 and CDR2 sequences are DFQATT and SNEGSKA (reference sequence). The CDR3 sequence is 15 residues long. Trimming pared 5 bases from V and 1 base from J, leaving 14 bases between.